These 23 T cell receptor beta chains came from one sample sequenced in a study of OX40 agonist ivuxolimab in advanced cancers. The method was immunoSEQ multiplex PCR; TCRdb's version includes in-frame clones alone and lacks a portion of them. The sample has 77,000 or so clones; roughly 91% are singletons. The sample was CD4+ or CD8+ T cells sorted from blood, taken in a trial of the OX40 agonist ivuxolimab. Source of these receptors: an adult with an advanced solid tumor such as melanoma, head and neck, liver or kidney cancer.

The genes are TRBV6-1 and TRBJ1-1; TRBD1 might be the D (5 bases). CDR3 length: 15 residues. Looked up from germline, CDR1 is MNHNS and CDR2 is SASEGT. The V and J ends lost 2 bases and 5 bases respectively, with 15 bases between them. CDR3 nucleotides: TGTGCCAGCAGTGAAATCCCAGGGCGCGCTACTGAAGCTTTCTTT. Translating it yields CASSEIPGRATEAFF.

The chain combines TRBV5-1 with TRBJ1-4, with 10 bases lining up with TRBD1. V lost 2 bases and J lost 2; bases outside the gene matches: 15. Germline CDR1 and CDR2: SGHRS and YFSETQ. The CDR3 sequence is 20 residues long. In nucleotides, the CDR3 is TGCGCCAGCAGCTTAGGGGGACAGGGGATAAACAGGTGGACTAATGAAAAACTGTTTTTT. This sequence encodes CASSLGGQGINRWTNEKLFF.

V usage is TRBV5-4 and J usage is TRBJ2-2; D might be TRBD1 (5 bases). CDR3 length equals 14 residues. V lost 2 bases, J lost 5 bases, and 10 bases lay in between. Germline V gene lookup returns CDR1 SGHNT and CDR2 YYREEE (reference sequence). Written as DNA, the CDR3 is TGTGCCAGCAGCTTAGTGGGGCAGACCGGGGAGCTGTTTTTT. Residues: CASSLVGQTGELFF.

This rearrangement joins TRBV6-6 to TRBJ2-5; 8 nucleotides match TRBD2. Germline V gene lookup returns CDR1 MNHNY and CDR2 SVGAGI (reference sequence). The V segment lost 6 bases and the J segment 3 bases; nucleotides outside the gene matches: 9. The CDR3 has 15 residues. The chain's CDR3 is CASSRPGLGEETQYF. The CDR3, as DNA: TGTGCCAGCAGCAGACCGGGACTAGGCGAAGAGACCCAGTACTTC.

The chain is built from TRBV5-1 and TRBJ2-7; TRBD1 agrees at 9 bases. The germline V gene encodes CDR1 SGHRS and CDR2 YFSETQ. V was clipped by 4 bases and J by 2 bases; unmatched bases: 7. This CDR3 is built from 15 residues. The CDR3 bases are TGCGCCAGCAGCCCGGGACAGGGTTTTGCCTACGAGCAGTACTTC. Protein: CASSPGQGFAYEQYF.

The chain recombines TRBV18 with TRBJ2-3; no clear D. The germline V and J ends were trimmed by 0 bases and 2 bases, with 3 bases remaining between them. CDR3 length: 13 residues. Germline CDR1 reads KGHSH; CDR2 reads LQKENI. The CDR3 spells CASSPPATDTQYF. The CDR3 coding sequence is TGTGCCAGCTCACCACCGGCCACAGATACGCAGTATTTT.

This clone appeared once. J is TRBJ1-2 and V is TRBV11-2; no reliable D call. The CDR3 is 14 residues long. V dropped 3 bases and J dropped 4 bases, with 12 bases sitting between them. Germline assignment: CDR1 SGHAT and CDR2 FQNNGV. The CDR3 is CASSFPDGTYGYTF. In DNA form, the CDR3 reads TGTGCCAGCAGCTTCCCCGACGGAACCTATGGCTACACCTTC.

This chain joins TRBV28 and TRBJ2-5; 11 bases are a match to TRBD2. CDR1 and CDR2 from the germline V gene are MDHEN and SYDVKM. The CDR3 is made up of 15 amino acids. Germline trimming cut 7 bases from V and 5 bases from J; bases unmatched to any gene: 9. In DNA, the CDR3 is TGTGCCAGCAATACTTTAGCGGGAGGGGGGGAGACCCAGTACTTC. Residues: CASNTLAGGGETQYF.

The rearrangement joins TRBV5-1 to TRBJ2-2; D is perhaps TRBD2 (6 bases). CDR3 size: 15 residues. Germline CDR1 SGHRS, CDR2 YFSETQ. V lost 8 bases and J 1 base, leaving 15 bases between the germline ends. CDR3 protein: CASAGNRGNTGELFF. In DNA form, the CDR3 reads TGCGCCAGTGCGGGGAATAGAGGGAACACCGGGGAGCTGTTTTTT.

V and J are TRBV19 and TRBJ1-5; 8 bases agree with TRBD1. Trimming took 1 base from V and 7 from J; bases not matched to a gene: 15. Germline CDR1 and CDR2: LNHDA and SQIVND (reference sequence). The CDR3 runs to 18 residues. The CDR3 coding sequence is TGTGCCAGTAGTATAGGAAGGGCAGGGGGCAAAGGGGGACAGCCCCAGCATTTT. Translating gives CASSIGRAGGKGGQPQHF.

CDR3 in DNA: TGTGCCACCCCGGGACTAGCCCCGAACACCGGGGAGCTGTTTTTT. Translating it yields CATPGLAPNTGELFF. The rearrangement uses TRBV7-9 and TRBJ2-2; 9 bases align to TRBD2. V lost 10 bases and J lost 0; bases outside the gene matches: 6. CDR1 is SEHNR and CDR2 is FQNEAQ in the germline V gene (reference sequence). The length of the CDR3 is 15 residues.

This clone is a singleton in its sample. The genes are TRBV19 and TRBJ1-3, with unresolved D. V was clipped by 1 base and J by 0 bases, with 7 bases between them. The CDR3 contains 15 residues. Germline lookup yields CDR1 LNHDA and CDR2 SQIVND (reference sequence). The CDR3 is CASSIGGNSGNTIYF. In DNA form, the CDR3 reads TGTGCCAGTAGTATAGGCGGCAACTCTGGAAACACCATATATTTT.

The chain couples TRBV7-2 to TRBJ2-2; D tentatively fits TRBD1 or TRBD2 (5 bases each). CDR1 is SGHTA, CDR2 FQGNSA, per germline. V was trimmed by 0 bases and J by 4 bases, leaving 12 bases between them. The CDR3 runs 16 residues. The CDR3 is CASSLAPGTSTGELFF. The CDR3 DNA is TGTGCCAGCAGCTTAGCGCCGGGGACGAGCACCGGGGAGCTGTTTTTT.

This chain connects TRBV4-2 to TRBJ2-2; the match to TRBD1 covers 8 bases. J lost 0 bases, V lost 2 bases, and 5 bases had no gene match. Germline assignment: CDR1 LGHNA and CDR2 YNFKEQ. The CDR3 consists of 17 residues. This CDR3 reads CASSQPRGQANTGELFF. CDR3 in DNA: TGTGCCAGCAGCCAACCGCGGGGACAGGCGAACACCGGGGAGCTGTTTTTT.

The rearrangement joins TRBV10-3 to TRBJ2-5; 10 bases align to TRBD1. V lost 9 bases, J lost 3 bases, and 7 bases stayed unmatched. The CDR3 runs 14 residues. The germline CDR1 and CDR2 sequences are ENHRY and SYGVKD. CDR3 residues: CAISETGGEETQYF. The CDR3 coding sequence is TGTGCCATTTCGGAGACAGGGGGCGAAGAGACCCAGTACTTC.

The genes are TRBV27 and TRBJ2-5; 9 bases agree with TRBD1. Matching the DNA end better, TRBJ2-7 makes the J call doubtful. Germline V lookup: CDR1 MNHEY, CDR2 SMNVEV (reference sequence). This CDR3 comprises 15 residues. The CDR3 reads CASRLGRTGVYEQYF. Here the CDR3 DNA reads TGTGCCAGCAGACTGGGCCGGACAGGGGTGTACGAGCAGTACTTC.

J is TRBJ2-7 and V is TRBV28; D may be TRBD1 or TRBD2 (5 bases each). The CDR3 contains 15 residues. CDR1 and CDR2 from the germline V gene are MDHEN and SYDVKM. V lost 7 bases, J lost 3 bases, and 19 bases lay in between. The CDR3 DNA follows: TGTGCCAGCACCTCTCCTGGACGGGGCCTCTACGAGCAGTACTTC. This sequence encodes CASTSPGRGLYEQYF.

About this clone itself: One end of the junction does not line up with germline, which may come from a read error. The chain recombines TRBV5-1 with TRBJ2-1; TRBD2 matches at 8 bases. Germline V gene sequence: CDR1 SGHRS, CDR2 YFSETQ. CDR3 length: 13 amino acids. CDR3 nucleotides: TGCGCAAGCAAGACCGGGACTAGTAATGAGCAGTTCTTC. Protein product: CASKTGTSNEQFF.

The chain is built from TRBV7-9 and TRBJ1-1, with 9 bases matching TRBD1. The CDR3 has 16 residues. Germline V gives CDR1 SEHNR, CDR2 FQNEAQ (reference sequence). V shed 4 bases, J shed 0 bases, and the junction held 6 bases outside the gene matches. CDR3 loop: CASSSPGTGLNTEAFF. The CDR3 region has the DNA TGTGCCAGCAGCTCTCCGGGGACAGGGTTGAACACTGAAGCTTTCTTT.

The chain links TRBV10-3 to TRBJ2-5, with D possibly TRBD2 on 6 matching bases. V was pared by 1 base and J by 3 bases, with 9 bases between. The CDR3 consists of 14 residues. CDR1 and CDR2 (germline): ENHRY, SYGVKD. The CDR3 coding sequence is TGTGCCATCAGTGAGTTACTAGCAGAAGAGACCCAGTACTTC. It is translated as CAISELLAEETQYF.

This chain links TRBV7-6 with TRBJ2-6, with D tentatively TRBD1 (6 bases). The V gene's germline CDR1 is SGHVS and CDR2 FNYEAQ. Trimming left V 5 bases short and J 4 bases short, with 12 bases between. The CDR3 is 15 amino acids. The CDR3 sequence is CASSETGPGANVLTF. The CDR3 nucleotides are TGTGCCAGCAGCGAAACAGGGCCCGGGGCCAACGTCCTGACTTTC.

The chain links TRBV15 to TRBJ1-1; D unclear. Germline CDR1 and CDR2: LNHNV and YYDKDF (reference sequence). Trimming cost V 1 base and J 4 bases, with 10 bases left between them. This CDR3 contains 14 residues. CDR3 residues: CATSRVRTGTEAFF. The CDR3 nucleotides are TGTGCCACCAGCAGAGTAAGGACCGGCACTGAAGCTTTCTTT.

The chain links TRBV7-2 to TRBJ1-6; 7 nucleotides agree with TRBD1. This CDR3 region has 15 residues. Looked up from germline, CDR1 is SGHTA and CDR2 is FQGNSA. V lost 5 bases, J lost 13 bases, and 14 bases stayed unmatched. The CDR3: CASSAIAGGASPLHF. CDR3 sequence (DNA): TGTGCCAGCAGCGCGATAGCAGGGGGGGCTTCCCCCCTCCACTTT.